This record looks at one T cell receptor (beta chain) sequence and its context. What antigen it recognizes has not been identified. The sample holds no much larger clone one base away, and base qualities are not on file. The method was multiplex PCR. Data came from an Illumina HiSeq 4000. TCR beta libraries were built with iRepertoire HTBI primers and Arm-PCR amplification of CDR3 regions. Before sequencing, the PCR products went through gel purification. The paper's processing steps were these. A total of 62 TRBV and some 15 TRBJ segments were identified across samples and were used for gene usage analysis of CDR3 amino acid clonotypes. COPE and FqMerger were used to merge filtered high-quality paired reads into contigs. Contigs were aligned with BLAST to IMGT TRBV, TRBD and TRBJ reference genes, and CDR3 was defined per IMGT. Highly expanded clones were defined as clonotypes with a frequency above 0.1%. Shannon entropy served as the measure of repertoire diversity, while the Gini coefficient captured V-J evenness. Clonotypes shared by more than one individual were considered public. The raw public data were reprocessed by TCRdb itself: fastp quality trimming at Q25, MiXCR clonotype calling, in-frame beta chains only. Each CDR3 protein gets just one entry, which takes the most common genes and DNA from the rows behind it. TCRdb's processing, not the authors', yielded these V and J calls. This sample gives hundreds of thousands of distinct CDR3 sequences in total; 20% to 25% of them show up just once. The biggest ten clones account for less than 9% of the sample.

This sample is part of a study of regulatory T cells in long-lasting Graves disease (dated by TCRdb to the early 2020s). Describing the broader study: Persistent Graves' disease was defined as persistently positive TSH receptor autoantibodies together with antithyroid drug treatment for over 5 years. Patients with persistent Graves' disease were compared with patients with newly diagnosed Graves' disease using TCR sequencing and RNA sequencing of peripheral blood. The study was registered as a clinical trial and conducted in China. A total of about 33 samples underwent TCR sequencing, from roughly 13 patients with persistent Graves' disease and about 20 patients with newly diagnosed Graves' disease. In the clinical cohort, patients with persistent Graves' disease had used antithyroid drugs for an average of approximately eleven years. Here is what the overall study found, with its caveats: The small sample size was acknowledged by the authors as a limitation that may reduce accuracy. A larger number of public clonotypes was shared among persistent patients (fewer than 3,000) than among newly diagnosed patients (around 970). Lower TCR Shannon entropy and fewer highly expanded clones were observed in persistent Graves' disease patients than in newly diagnosed patients, which suggested clonal expansion. Because the primary lesion, thyroid tissue, could not be accessed, the study looked at peripheral blood alone. Only the TCR beta chain was sequenced and analyzed. Preferential use of TRBV28, TRBJ1-2 and TRBJ2-5 was observed in persistent disease, whereas TRBV20-1 and TRBJ2-1 were favored in newly diagnosed disease.

Looking up the germline V gene yields CDR1 SGHAT and CDR2 FQNNGV. V trim: 5 bases; J trim: 6 bases; unmatched bases: 18. From cysteine to phenylalanine, the CDR3 is 18 amino acids long. Only the CDR3 part of the read is kept: 54 bases, read in frame from the first base. In light of the paper, this sample's time point label describes: persistent/refractory GD, antithyroid drugs over 5 years with positive TRAb. For both TCR sequencing and RNA sequencing, RNA was extracted from PBMCs using TRIzol. Graves' disease was diagnosed according to American Thyroid Association guidelines. Patients were recruited from an endocrinology department in Xi'an, China. Each patient gave roughly 8.4 milliliters of peripheral blood, collected in an EDTA anticoagulant tube. Ficoll Paque Plus density gradient separation was used to isolate PBMCs, and no further T cell sorting was performed. An Agilent 2100 Bioanalyzer and agarose gel were used to assess RNA quality, and a NanoDrop 2000 was used to measure RNA concentration.

The V gene is TRBV11-2 and the J gene is TRBJ2-3; 9 of the junction bases match TRBD2. The sequence came from a female donor with Graves disease. Sequencing was performed on peripheral blood mononuclear cells (PBMCs), taken when the disease was refractory, from a patient treated with antithyroid drugs. The CDR3 is CASSPWVGSASGADTQYF. DNA sequence: TGTGCCAGCAGCCCCTGGGTCGGTTCGGCTAGCGGGGCTGATACGCAGTATTTT.